This note documents a single T cell receptor beta chain sequence. Clones were read by immunoSEQ multiplex PCR, and TCRdb kept only the in-frame ones, dropping some. Counted here are 65,000 to 85,000 clones, approximately 88% occurring once; the ten biggest clones make up about 0.6%. Trimming shortened V by 4 bases and J by 8 bases, and 21 bases separated the two germline ends. The CDR3 has 16 amino acids. Per the germline V gene, CDR1 is SGHNT and CDR2 is YYREEE (reference sequence). This entry comes from a study of OX40 agonist ivuxolimab in advanced cancers. The starting material was CD4+ or CD8+ T cells sorted from blood, obtained in a trial of the OX40 agonist ivuxolimab. The receptor was derived from an adult with an advanced solid tumor such as melanoma, head and neck, liver or kidney cancer. The V call is TRBV5-4, the J call TRBJ1-4; a possible D gene is TRBD1 (6 bases). CDR3 loop: CASSQDRSTGQEKLFF. The CDR3 DNA is TGTGCCAGCAGCCAGGACCGATCGACAGGCCAGGAAAAACTGTTTTTT.